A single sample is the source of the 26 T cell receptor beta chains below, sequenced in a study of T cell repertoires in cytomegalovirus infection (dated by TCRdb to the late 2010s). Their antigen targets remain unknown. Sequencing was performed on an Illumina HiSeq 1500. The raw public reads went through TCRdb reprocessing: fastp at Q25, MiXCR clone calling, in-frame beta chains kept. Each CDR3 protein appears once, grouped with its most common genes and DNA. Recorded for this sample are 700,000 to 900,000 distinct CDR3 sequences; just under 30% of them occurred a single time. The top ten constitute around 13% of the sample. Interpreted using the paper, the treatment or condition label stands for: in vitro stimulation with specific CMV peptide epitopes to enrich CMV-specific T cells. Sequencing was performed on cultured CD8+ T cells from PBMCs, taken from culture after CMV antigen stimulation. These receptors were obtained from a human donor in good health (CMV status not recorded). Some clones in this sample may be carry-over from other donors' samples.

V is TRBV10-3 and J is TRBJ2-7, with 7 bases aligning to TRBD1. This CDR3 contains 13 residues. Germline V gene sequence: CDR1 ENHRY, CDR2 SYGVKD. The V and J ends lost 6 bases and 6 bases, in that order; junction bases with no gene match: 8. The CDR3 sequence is CAIREKGGGEQYF. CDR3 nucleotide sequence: TGTGCCATCAGAGAAAAAGGGGGCGGCGAGCAGTACTTC.

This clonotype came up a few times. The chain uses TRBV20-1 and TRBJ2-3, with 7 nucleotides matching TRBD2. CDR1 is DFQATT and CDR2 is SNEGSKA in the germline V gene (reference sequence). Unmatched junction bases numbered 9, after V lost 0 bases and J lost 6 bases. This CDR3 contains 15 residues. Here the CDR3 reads CSARDERGFLDTQYF. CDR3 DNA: TGCAGTGCTAGAGACGAGCGGGGATTCCTCGATACGCAGTATTTT.

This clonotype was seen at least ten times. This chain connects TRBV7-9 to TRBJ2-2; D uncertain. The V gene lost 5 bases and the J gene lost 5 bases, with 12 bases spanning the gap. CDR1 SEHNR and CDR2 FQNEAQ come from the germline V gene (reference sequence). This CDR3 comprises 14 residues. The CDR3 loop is CASSPAVGTGELFF. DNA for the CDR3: TGTGCCAGCAGCCCCGCAGTGGGGACCGGGGAGCTGTTTTTT.

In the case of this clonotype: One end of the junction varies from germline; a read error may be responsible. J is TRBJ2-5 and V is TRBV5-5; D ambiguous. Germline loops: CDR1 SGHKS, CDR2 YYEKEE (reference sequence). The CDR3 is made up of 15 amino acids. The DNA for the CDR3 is TGTGCCAGCAGGGTTGACGTACAGTACCAGGAGACCCAGTACTTC. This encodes CASRVDVQYQETQYF.

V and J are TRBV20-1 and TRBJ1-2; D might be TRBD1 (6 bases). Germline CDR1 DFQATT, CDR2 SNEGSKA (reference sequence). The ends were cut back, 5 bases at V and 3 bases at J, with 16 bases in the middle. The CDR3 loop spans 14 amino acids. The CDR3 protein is CSALDAGDYYGYTF. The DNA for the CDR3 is TGCAGTGCTCTCGACGCAGGGGATTACTATGGCTACACCTTC.

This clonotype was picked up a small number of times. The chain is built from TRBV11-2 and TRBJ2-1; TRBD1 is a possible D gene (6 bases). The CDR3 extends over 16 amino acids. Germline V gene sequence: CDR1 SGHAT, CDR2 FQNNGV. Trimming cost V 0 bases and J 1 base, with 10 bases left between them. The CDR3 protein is CASSLETGKSYNEQFF. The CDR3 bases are TGTGCCAGCAGCTTAGAAACAGGGAAGTCCTACAATGAGCAGTTCTTC.

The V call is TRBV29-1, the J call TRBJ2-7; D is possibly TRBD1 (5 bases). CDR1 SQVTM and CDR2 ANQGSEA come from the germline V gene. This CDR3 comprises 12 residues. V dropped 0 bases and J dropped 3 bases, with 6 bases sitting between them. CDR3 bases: TGCAGCGTTGAAGATCAGGGCTACGAGCAGTACGTC. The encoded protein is CSVEDQGYEQYV.

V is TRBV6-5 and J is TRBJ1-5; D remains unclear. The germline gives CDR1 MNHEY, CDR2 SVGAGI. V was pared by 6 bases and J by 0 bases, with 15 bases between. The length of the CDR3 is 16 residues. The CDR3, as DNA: TGTGCCAGCAGCATTTCGCCAGATTATAGCAATCAGCCCCAGCATTTT. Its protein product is CASSISPDYSNQPQHF.

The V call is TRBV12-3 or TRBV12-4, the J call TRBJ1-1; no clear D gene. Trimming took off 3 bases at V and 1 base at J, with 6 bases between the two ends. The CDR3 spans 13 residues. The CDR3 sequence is CASSFEENTEAFF. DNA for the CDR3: TGTGCCAGCAGTTTTGAGGAGAACACTGAAGCTTTCTTT.

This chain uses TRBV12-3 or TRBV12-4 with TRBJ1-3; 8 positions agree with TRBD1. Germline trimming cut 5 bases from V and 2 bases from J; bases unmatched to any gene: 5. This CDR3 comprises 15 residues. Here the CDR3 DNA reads TGTGCCAGCAGTATTGCAGGGGGCACTGGAAACACCATATATTTT. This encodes CASSIAGGTGNTIYF.

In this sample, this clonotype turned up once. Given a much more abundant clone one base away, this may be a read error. CDR3 amino acids: CASSLSGAGMNEQFF. The DNA of the CDR3 is TGTGCCAGCAGCTTATCGGGGGCAGGGATGAATGAGCAGTTCTTC. The chain couples TRBV7-6 to TRBJ2-1, with D perhaps TRBD1 or TRBD2 (6 bases each). This CDR3 is 15 amino acids long. V lost 2 bases to trimming and J lost 7 bases, with 15 bases between them. From germline, CDR1 is SGHVS and CDR2 FNYEAQ.

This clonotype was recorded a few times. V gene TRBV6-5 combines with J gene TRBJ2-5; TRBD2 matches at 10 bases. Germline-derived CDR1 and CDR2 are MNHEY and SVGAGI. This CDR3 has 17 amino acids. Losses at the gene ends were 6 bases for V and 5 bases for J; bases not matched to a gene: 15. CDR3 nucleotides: TGTGCCAGCAGCCTCCTAGCGGGGGCTGTAATGTGGGAGACCCAGTACTTC. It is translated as CASSLLAGAVMWETQYF.

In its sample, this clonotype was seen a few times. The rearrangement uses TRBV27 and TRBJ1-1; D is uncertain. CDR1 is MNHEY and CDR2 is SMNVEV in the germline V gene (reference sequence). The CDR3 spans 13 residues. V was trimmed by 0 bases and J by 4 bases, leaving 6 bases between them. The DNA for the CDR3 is TGTGCCAGCAGTTTATCCTGGAGCACTGAAGCTTTCTTT. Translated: CASSLSWSTEAFF.

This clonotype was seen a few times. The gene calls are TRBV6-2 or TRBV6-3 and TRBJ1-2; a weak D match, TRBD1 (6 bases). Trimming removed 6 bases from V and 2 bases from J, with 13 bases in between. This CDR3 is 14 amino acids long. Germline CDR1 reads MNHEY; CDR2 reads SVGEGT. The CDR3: CASSTRTDNYGYTF. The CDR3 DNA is TGTGCCAGCAGCACTAGGACAGACAACTATGGCTACACCTTC.

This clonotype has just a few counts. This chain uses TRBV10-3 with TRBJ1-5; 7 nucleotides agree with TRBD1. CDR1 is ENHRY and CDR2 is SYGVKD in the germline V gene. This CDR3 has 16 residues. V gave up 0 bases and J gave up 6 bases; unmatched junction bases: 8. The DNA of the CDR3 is TGTGCCATCAGTGAGTCGTTCAAGGGGGCCGGTCAGCCCCAGCATTTT. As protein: CAISESFKGAGQPQHF.

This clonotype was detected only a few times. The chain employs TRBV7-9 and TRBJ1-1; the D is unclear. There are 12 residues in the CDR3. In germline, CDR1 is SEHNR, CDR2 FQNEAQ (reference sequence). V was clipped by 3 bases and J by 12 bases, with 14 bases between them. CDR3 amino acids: CASSFVTEGTFF. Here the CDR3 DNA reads TGTGCCAGCAGCTTCGTGACCGAAGGGACTTTCTTT.

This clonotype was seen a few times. The CDR3 here is CASSYAHRAHETQYF. CDR3 DNA sequence: TGTGCCAGCAGTTACGCGCACAGGGCCCACGAGACCCAGTACTTC. The chain employs TRBV6-2 or TRBV6-3 and TRBJ2-5; D may be TRBD1 (6 bases). The CDR3 length is 15 residues. V lost 2 bases and J 5 bases, leaving 15 bases between the germline ends. The germline CDR1 and CDR2 sequences are MNHEY and SVGEGT.

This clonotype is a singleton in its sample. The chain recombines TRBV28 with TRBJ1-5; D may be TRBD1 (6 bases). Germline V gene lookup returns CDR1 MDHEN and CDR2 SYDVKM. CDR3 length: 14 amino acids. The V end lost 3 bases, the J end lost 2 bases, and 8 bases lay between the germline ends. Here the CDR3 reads CASSFHRGNQPQHF. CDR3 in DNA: TGTGCCAGCAGTTTTCACAGGGGCAATCAGCCCCAGCATTTT. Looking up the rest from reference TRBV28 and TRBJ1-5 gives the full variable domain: DVKVTQSSRYLVKRTGEKVFLECVQDMDHENMFWYRQDPGLGLRLIYFSYDVKMKEKGDIPEGYSVSREKKERFSLILESASTNQTSMYLCASSFHRGNQPQHFGDGTRLSIL.

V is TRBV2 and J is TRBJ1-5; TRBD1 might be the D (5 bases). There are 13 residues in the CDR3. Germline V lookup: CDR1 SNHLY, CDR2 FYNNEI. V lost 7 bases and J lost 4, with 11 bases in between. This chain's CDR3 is CASMGRLNQPQHF. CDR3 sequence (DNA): TGTGCCAGCATGGGACGGCTGAATCAGCCCCAGCATTTT.

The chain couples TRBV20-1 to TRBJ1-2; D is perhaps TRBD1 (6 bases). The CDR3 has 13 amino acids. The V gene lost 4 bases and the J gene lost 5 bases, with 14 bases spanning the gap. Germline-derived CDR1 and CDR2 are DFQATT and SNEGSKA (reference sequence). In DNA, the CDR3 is TGCAGTGCTACGAACAGGGTCTCTTATGGCTACACCTTC. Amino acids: CSATNRVSYGYTF.

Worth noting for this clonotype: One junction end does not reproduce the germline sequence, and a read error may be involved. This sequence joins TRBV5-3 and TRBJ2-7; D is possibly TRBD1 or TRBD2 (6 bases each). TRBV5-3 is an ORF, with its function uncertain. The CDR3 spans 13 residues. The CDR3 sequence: CAGGGVDSYKQYF. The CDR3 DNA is TGTGCTGGGGGCGGGGTGGATTCCTACAAGCAGTACTTC.

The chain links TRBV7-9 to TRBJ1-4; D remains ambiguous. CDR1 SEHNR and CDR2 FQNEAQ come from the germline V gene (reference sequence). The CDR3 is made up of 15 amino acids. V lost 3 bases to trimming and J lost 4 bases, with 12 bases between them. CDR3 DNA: TGTGCCAGCAGCTTCACGGCCTGGGATAATGAAAAACTGTTTTTT. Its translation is CASSFTAWDNEKLFF.

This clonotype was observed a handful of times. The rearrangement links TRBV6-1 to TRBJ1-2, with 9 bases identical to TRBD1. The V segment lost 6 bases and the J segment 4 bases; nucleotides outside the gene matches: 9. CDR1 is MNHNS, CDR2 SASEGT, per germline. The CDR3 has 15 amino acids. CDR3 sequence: CASSPPGQGPYGYTF. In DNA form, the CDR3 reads TGTGCCAGCAGCCCCCCGGGACAGGGCCCCTATGGCTACACCTTC.

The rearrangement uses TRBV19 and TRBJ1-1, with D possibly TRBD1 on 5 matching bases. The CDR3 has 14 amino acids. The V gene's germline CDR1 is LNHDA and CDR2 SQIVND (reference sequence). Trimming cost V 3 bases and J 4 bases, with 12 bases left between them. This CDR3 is CASSMRFGTTEAFF. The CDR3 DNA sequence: TGTGCCAGTAGTATGAGGTTTGGGACCACTGAAGCTTTCTTT.

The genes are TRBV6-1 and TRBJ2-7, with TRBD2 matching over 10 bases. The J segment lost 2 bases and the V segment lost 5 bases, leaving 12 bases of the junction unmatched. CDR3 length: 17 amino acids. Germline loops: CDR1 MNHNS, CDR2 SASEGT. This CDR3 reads CASSLYSRLAGTYEQYF. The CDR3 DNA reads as TGTGCCAGCAGTCTCTACAGTCGACTAGCGGGTACCTACGAGCAGTACTTC.

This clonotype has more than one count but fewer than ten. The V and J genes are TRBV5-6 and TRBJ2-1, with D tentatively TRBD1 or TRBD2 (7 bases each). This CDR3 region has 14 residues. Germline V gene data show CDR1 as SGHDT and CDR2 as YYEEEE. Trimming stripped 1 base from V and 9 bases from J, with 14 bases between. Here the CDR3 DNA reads TGTGCCAGCAGCTTGAGCAGGGGGGGAATTGAGCAGTTCTTC. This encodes CASSLSRGGIEQFF.